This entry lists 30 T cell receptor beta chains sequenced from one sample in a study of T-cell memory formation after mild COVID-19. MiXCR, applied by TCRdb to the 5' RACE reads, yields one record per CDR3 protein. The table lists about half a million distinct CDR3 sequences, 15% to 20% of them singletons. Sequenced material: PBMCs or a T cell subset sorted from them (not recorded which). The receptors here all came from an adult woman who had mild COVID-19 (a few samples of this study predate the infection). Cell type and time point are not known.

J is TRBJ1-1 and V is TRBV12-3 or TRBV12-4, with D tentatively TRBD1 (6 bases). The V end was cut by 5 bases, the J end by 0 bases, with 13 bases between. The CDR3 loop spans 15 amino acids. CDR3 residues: CASSPGDTLNTEAFF. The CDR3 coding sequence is TGTGCCAGCAGTCCCGGGGACACTTTGAACACTGAAGCTTTCTTT.

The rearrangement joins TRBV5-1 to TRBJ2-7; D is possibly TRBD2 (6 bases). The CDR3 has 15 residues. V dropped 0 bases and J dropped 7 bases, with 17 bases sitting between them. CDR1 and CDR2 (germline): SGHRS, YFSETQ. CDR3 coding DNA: TGCGCCAGCAGCTTGGTTTTCGGGAGCTTCTTTGAGCAGTACTTC. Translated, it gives CASSLVFGSFFEQYF.

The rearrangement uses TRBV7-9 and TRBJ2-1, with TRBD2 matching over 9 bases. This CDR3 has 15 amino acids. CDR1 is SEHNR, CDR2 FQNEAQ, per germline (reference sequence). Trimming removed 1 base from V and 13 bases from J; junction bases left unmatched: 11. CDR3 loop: CASSLEYFGGGAQFF. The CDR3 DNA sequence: TGTGCCAGCAGCTTAGAATATTTCGGCGGGGGGGCCCAGTTCTTC. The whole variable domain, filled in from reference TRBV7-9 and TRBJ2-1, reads DTGVSQNPRHKITKRGQNVTFRCDPISEHNRLYWYRQTLGQGPEFLTYFQNEAQLEKSRLLSDRFSAERPKGSFSTLEIQRTEQGDSAMYLCASSLEYFGGGAQFFGPGTRLTVL.

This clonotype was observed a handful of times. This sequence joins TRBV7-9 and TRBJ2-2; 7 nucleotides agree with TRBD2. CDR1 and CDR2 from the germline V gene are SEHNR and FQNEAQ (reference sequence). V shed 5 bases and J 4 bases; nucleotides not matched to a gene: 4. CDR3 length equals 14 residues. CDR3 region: CASSTGGGTGELFF. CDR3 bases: TGTGCCAGCAGCACTGGCGGGGGCACCGGGGAGCTGTTTTTT.

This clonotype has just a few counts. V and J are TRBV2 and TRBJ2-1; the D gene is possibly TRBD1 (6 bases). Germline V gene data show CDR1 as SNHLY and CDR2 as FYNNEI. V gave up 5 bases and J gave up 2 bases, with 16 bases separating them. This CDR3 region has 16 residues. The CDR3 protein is CASSPGQTITYNEQFF. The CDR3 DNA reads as TGTGCCAGCAGTCCCGGACAGACAATTACCTACAATGAGCAGTTCTTC.

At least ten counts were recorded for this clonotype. CDR3 region: CAISPEITGANVLTF. CDR3 sequence (DNA): TGTGCCATCAGTCCAGAGATTACTGGGGCCAACGTCCTGACTTTC. The chain couples TRBV10-3 to TRBJ2-6; D call uncertain. Germline V CDR1 and CDR2: ENHRY, SYGVKD. Trimming shortened V by 5 bases and J by 2 bases, and 10 bases separated the two germline ends. The length of the CDR3 is 15 residues.

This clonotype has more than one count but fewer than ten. CDR3 loop: CASTPTDYEQYF. The CDR3 DNA sequence: TGTGCCAGCACCCCGACCGACTACGAGCAGTACTTC. The rearrangement uses TRBV12-3 or TRBV12-4 and TRBJ2-7, with D hard to call. Trimming took off 7 bases at V and 3 bases at J, with 10 bases between the two ends. The CDR3 sequence is 12 residues long.

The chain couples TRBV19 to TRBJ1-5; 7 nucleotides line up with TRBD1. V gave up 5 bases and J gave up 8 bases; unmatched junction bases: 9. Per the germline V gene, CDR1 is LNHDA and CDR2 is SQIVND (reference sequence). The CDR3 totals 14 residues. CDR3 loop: CASSPRTGAEPQHF. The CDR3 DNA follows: TGTGCCAGTAGTCCCCGCACAGGGGCTGAGCCCCAGCATTTT.

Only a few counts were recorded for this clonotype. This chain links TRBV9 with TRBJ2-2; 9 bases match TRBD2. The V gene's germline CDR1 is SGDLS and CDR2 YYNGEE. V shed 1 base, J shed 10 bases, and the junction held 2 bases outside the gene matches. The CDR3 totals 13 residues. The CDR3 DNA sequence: TGTGCCAGCAGCGTAAGACTAGCGGAGGAGCTGTTTTTT. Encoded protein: CASSVRLAEELFF.

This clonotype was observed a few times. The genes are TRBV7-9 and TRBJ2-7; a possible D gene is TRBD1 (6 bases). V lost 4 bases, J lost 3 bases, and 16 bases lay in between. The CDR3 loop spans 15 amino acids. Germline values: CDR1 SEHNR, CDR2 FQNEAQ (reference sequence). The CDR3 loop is CASSSLTGSNYEQYF. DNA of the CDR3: TGTGCCAGCAGCTCCCTAACAGGGTCGAACTACGAGCAGTACTTC.

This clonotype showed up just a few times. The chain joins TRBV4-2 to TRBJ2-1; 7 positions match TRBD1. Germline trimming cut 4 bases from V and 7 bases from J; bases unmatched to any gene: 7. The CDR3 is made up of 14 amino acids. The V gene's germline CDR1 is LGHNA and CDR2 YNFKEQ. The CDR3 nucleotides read TGTGCCAGCAGCCCGACCCTGACAGGGAATGAGCAGTTCTTC. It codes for CASSPTLTGNEQFF.

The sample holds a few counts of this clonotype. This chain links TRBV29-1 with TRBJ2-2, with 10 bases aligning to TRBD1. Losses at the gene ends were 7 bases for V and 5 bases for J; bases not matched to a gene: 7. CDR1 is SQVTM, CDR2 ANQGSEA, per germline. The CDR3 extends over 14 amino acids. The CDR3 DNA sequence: TGCAGCGGGACCGGGACAGGGGCAACCGGGGAGCTGTTTTTT. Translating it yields CSGTGTGATGELFF.

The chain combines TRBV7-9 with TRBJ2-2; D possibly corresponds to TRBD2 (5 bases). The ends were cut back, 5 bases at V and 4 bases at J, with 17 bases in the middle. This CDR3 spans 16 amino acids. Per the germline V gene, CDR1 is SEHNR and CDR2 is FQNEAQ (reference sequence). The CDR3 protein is CASSLPSSRGTGELFF. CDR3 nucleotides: TGTGCCAGCAGCCTTCCTAGCAGCCGAGGCACCGGGGAGCTGTTTTTT.

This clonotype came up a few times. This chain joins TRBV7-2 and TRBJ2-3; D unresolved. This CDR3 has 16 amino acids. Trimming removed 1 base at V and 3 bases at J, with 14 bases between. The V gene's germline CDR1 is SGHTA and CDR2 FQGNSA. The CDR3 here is CASSLVVSWVTDTQYF. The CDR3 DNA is TGTGCCAGCAGCTTAGTAGTGTCCTGGGTGACAGATACGCAGTATTTT.

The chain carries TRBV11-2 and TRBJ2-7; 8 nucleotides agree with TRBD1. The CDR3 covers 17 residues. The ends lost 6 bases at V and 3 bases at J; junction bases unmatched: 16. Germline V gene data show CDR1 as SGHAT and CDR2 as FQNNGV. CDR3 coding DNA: TGTGCCAGCAGTCTTAGCTCCGTCAGGGGGCTTGTCTACGAGCAGTACTTC. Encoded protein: CASSLSSVRGLVYEQYF.

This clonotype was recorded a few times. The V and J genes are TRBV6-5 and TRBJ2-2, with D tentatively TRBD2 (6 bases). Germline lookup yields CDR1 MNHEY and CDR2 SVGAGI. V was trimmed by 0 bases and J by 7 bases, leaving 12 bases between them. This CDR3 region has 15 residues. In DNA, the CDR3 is TGTGCCAGCAGTTACTCAATCGGGGGTGGCGGGGAGCTGTTTTTT. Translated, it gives CASSYSIGGGGELFF.

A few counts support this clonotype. CDR3 coding DNA: TGTGCCACCAGCAGAGAGGCACACCCCGGACTAGCGGGGTCCTACAATGAGCAGTTCTTC. Translating gives CATSREAHPGLAGSYNEQFF. This sequence joins TRBV15 and TRBJ2-1; 12 nucleotides match TRBD2. Germline V CDR1 and CDR2: LNHNV, YYDKDF (reference sequence). The CDR3 has 20 residues. Trimming took 0 bases from V and 1 from J; bases not matched to a gene: 10.

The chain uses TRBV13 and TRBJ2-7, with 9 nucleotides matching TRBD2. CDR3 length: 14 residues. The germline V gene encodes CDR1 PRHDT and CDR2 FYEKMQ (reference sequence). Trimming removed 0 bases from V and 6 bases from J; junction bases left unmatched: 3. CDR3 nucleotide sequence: TGTGCCAGCAGCTTAGGCCGACTAGCGGCCGAGCAGTACTTC. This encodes CASSLGRLAAEQYF.

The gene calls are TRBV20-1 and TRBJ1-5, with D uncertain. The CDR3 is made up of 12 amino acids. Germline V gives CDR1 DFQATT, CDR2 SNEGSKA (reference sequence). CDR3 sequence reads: CSAISEDQPQHF. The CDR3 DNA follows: TGCAGCGCAATCTCGGAAGATCAGCCCCAGCATTTT.

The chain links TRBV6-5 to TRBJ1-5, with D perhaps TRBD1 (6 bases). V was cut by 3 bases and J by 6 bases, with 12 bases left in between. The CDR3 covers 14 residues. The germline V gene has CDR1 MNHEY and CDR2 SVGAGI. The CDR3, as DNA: TGTGCCAGCAGTTATGGGGGCTCCCGTCAGCCCCAGCATTTT. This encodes CASSYGGSRQPQHF.

DNA for the CDR3: TGCAGTGCTAAAACCGGGACAGATTACACCGGGGAGCTGTTTTTT. It translates to CSAKTGTDYTGELFF. The chain uses TRBV20-1 and TRBJ2-2; TRBD1 aligns across 7 bases. Germline CDR1 reads DFQATT; CDR2 reads SNEGSKA (reference sequence). V lost 4 bases to trimming and J lost 3 bases; unmatched junction nucleotides: 8. This CDR3 comprises 15 residues.

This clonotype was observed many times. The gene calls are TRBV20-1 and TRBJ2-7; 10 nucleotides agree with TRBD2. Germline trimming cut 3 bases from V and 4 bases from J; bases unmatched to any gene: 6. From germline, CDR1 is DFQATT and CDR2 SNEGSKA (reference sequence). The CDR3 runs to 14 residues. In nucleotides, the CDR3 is TGCAGTGCTAGCCCCGGGACTAGCGCGTACGAGCAGTACTTC. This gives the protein CSASPGTSAYEQYF.

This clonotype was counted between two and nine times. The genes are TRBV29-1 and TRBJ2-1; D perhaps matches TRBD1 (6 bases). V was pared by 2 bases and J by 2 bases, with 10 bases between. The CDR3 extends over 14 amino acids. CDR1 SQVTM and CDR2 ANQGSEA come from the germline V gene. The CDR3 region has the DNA TGCAGCGTTGAAACAGGGACCACCTACAATGAGCAGTTCTTC. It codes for CSVETGTTYNEQFF.

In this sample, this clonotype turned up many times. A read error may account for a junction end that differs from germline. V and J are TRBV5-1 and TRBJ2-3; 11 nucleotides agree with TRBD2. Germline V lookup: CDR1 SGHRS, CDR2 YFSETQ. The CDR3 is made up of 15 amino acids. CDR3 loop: CASSLTSGATDTQYF. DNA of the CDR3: TGTGCCAGCAGCCTGACTAGCGGGGCCACAGATACGCAGTATTTT.

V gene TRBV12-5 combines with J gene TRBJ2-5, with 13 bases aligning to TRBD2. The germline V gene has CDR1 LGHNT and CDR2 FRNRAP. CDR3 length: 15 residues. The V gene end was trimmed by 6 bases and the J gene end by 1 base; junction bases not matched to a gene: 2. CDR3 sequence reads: CASGRTSGSQETQYF. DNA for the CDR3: TGTGCTAGTGGGCGGACTAGCGGGAGCCAAGAGACCCAGTACTTC.

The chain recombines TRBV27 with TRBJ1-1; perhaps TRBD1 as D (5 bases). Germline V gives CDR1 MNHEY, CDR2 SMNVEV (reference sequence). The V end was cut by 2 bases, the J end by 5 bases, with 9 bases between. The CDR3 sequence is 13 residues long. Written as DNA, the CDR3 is TGTGCCAGCAGTTTACGGTCAGGGACTGAAGCTTTCTTT. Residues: CASSLRSGTEAFF.

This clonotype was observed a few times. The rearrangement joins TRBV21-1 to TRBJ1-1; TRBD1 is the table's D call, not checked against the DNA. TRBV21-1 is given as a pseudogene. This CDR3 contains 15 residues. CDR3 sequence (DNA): TGTGCCAGCAGCATACAGGGTGGGAGAAACACTGAAGCTTTCTTT. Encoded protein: CASSIQGGRNTEAFF.

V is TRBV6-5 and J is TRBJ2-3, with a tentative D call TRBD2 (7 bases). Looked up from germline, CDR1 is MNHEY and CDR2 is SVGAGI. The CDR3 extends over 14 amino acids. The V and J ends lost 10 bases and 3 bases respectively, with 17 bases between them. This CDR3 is CATGEGGLTDTQYF. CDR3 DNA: TGTGCCACCGGAGAGGGGGGGCTTACAGATACGCAGTATTTT.

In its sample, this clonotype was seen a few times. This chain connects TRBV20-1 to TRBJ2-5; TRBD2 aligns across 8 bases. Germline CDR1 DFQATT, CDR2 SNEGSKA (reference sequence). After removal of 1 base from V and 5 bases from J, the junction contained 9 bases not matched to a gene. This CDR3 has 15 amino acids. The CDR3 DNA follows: TGCAGTGCTAGAGCCCCCCGGGAGGGAAAGGAGACCCAGTACTTC. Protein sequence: CSARAPREGKETQYF.

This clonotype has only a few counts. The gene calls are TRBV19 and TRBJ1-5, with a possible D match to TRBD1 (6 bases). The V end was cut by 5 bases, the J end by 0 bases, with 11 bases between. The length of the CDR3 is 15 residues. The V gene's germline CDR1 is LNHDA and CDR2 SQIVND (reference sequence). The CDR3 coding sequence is TGTGCCAGTAGTCCCAGGGGCGGTAGCAATCAGCCCCAGCATTTT. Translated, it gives CASSPRGGSNQPQHF.